What follows are 23 T cell receptor beta chains derived from one specimen sequenced in a study of shared clonotypes between healthy human individuals. The assay was immunoSEQ multiplex PCR, and TCRdb's table has in-frame clones only and misses some. The repertoire consists of hundreds of thousands of clones, with roughly 70% occurring once and the leading ten covering less than 2%. The sample comprised memory CD4+ T cells sorted from blood. Subset described: CD45RA-negative fraction. The receptors originated from a woman in her 30s in good health.

The V and J genes are TRBV2 and TRBJ2-2, with 7 bases fitting TRBD1. The CDR3 has 14 residues. The germline CDR1 and CDR2 sequences are SNHLY and FYNNEI. The ends lost 7 bases at V and 6 bases at J; junction bases unmatched: 8. The DNA for the CDR3 is TGTGCCAGCATGAGGGGGCCCCCCCCCGGGGAGCTGTTTTTT. As protein: CASMRGPPPGELFF.

The count of this clone is one. The V gene is TRBV5-1, the J gene TRBJ2-3; D may correspond to TRBD1 or TRBD2 (6 bases each). Germline CDR1 SGHRS, CDR2 YFSETQ. Trimming stripped 4 bases from V and 5 bases from J, with 20 bases between. The CDR3 is made up of 16 amino acids. CDR3 region: CASSRGVGGTKDTQYF. Here the CDR3 DNA reads TGCGCCAGCAGCCGGGGTGTAGGGGGGACGAAAGATACGCAGTATTTT. Combining the CDR3 with reference TRBV5-1 and TRBJ2-3 gives the whole variable domain KAGVTQTPRYLIKTRGQQVTLSCSPISGHRSVSWYQQTPGQGLQFLFEYFSETQRNKGNFPGRFSGRQFSNSRSEMNVSTLELGDSALYLCASSRGVGGTKDTQYFGPGTRLTVL.

This chain links TRBV10-3 with TRBJ2-1; a weak D match, TRBD1 (6 bases). From germline, CDR1 is ENHRY and CDR2 SYGVKD. The CDR3 spans 14 residues. V was cut by 4 bases and J by 10 bases, with 17 bases left in between. The CDR3 region has the DNA TGTGCCATCAGTGCTCACAGCGGTAGGGGGGAGCAGTTCTTC. This sequence encodes CAISAHSGRGEQFF.

V usage is TRBV18 and J usage is TRBJ2-3; TRBD2 is a possible D gene (6 bases). The CDR3 runs 15 residues. CDR1 is KGHSH and CDR2 is LQKENI in the germline V gene. V lost 4 bases to trimming and J lost 2 bases, with 13 bases between them. This chain's CDR3 is CASSQSRDFTDTQYF. CDR3 nucleotides: TGTGCCAGCTCACAAAGCCGGGACTTCACAGATACGCAGTATTTT.

CDR3 nucleotides: TGTGCCAGCAGCACCGGGGGCGGGGACTTATTATACTACGAGCAGTACTTC. Its protein product is CASSTGGGDLLYYEQYF. V is TRBV5-4 and J is TRBJ2-7; TRBD1 or TRBD2 may be the D gene (6 bases each). CDR1 SGHNT and CDR2 YYREEE come from the germline V gene (reference sequence). V was cut by 4 bases and J by 3 bases, with 23 bases left in between. This CDR3 region has 17 residues.

This clone has at least ten counts. The V and J genes are TRBV2 and TRBJ1-5; D gene unclear. Between the trimmed V and J ends, which lost 6 bases and 5 bases, there was a span of 11 bases. CDR1 is SNHLY, CDR2 FYNNEI, per germline. The CDR3 runs 13 residues. The CDR3 DNA is TGTGCCAGCAGGGTTCAGAGGGATCAGCCCCAGCATTTT. Protein product: CASRVQRDQPQHF.

The chain couples TRBV5-1 to TRBJ1-1, with unresolved D. Germline assignment: CDR1 SGHRS and CDR2 YFSETQ. The CDR3 length is 14 residues. Trimming cost V 4 bases and J 8 bases, with 18 bases left between them. CDR3 DNA: TGCGCCAGCAGCCCCGACGGGGAAAGGGTCGAAGCTTTCTTT. Residues: CASSPDGERVEAFF.

The rearrangement joins TRBV19 to TRBJ2-5; D may be TRBD2 (6 bases). The CDR3 consists of 15 residues. Deletions cut 5 bases from V and 5 bases from J, with 18 bases between. Germline CDR1 reads LNHDA; CDR2 reads SQIVND (reference sequence). DNA of the CDR3: TGTGCCAGTAGTCCGCGGGACTCACGATCCGAGACCCAGTACTTC. Its protein is CASSPRDSRSETQYF.

This chain connects TRBV25-1 to TRBJ2-1; the match to TRBD2 covers 16 bases. CDR1 MGHDK and CDR2 SYGVNS come from the germline V gene. The CDR3 runs to 18 residues. Trimming at V came to 6 bases and at J to 4 bases, leaving 9 bases not matched to a gene. The CDR3 DNA sequence: TGTGCCAGCAGCACCGGGACTAGCGGGAGGGCCCCGTACAATGAGCAGTTCTTC. Translating gives CASSTGTSGRAPYNEQFF. Based on the CDR3 plus reference TRBV25-1 and TRBJ2-1, the full variable domain is EADIYQTPRYLVIGTGKKITLECSQTMGHDKMYWYQQDPGMELHLIHYSYGVNSTEKGDLSSESTVSRIRTEHFPLTLESARPSHTSQYLCASSTGTSGRAPYNEQFFGPGTRLTVL.

The gene calls are TRBV5-1 and TRBJ1-5; 7 bases agree with TRBD1. The germline V gene has CDR1 SGHRS and CDR2 YFSETQ. V was pared by 4 bases and J by 4 bases, with 8 bases of the junction left unmatched. This CDR3 comprises 15 residues. The CDR3 region is CASSHRQGENQPQHF. In DNA form, the CDR3 reads TGCGCCAGCAGCCATCGACAGGGCGAGAATCAGCCCCAGCATTTT.

This clone came up many times. The gene calls are TRBV18 and TRBJ2-7, with D unclear. The CDR3 is 14 residues long. In germline, CDR1 is KGHSH, CDR2 LQKENI. V lost 3 bases, J lost 1 base, and 10 bases lay in between. This CDR3 is CASSPDSRSYEQYF. Written as DNA, the CDR3 is TGTGCCAGCTCACCCGACTCGCGATCCTACGAGCAGTACTTC.

This clone was counted only a few times. A read error may explain this, as a much larger clone is one base away. J is TRBJ1-1 and V is TRBV10-3; perhaps TRBD1 as D (6 bases). The CDR3 is 13 residues long. CDR1 and CDR2 from the germline V gene are ENHRY and SYGVKD. Trimming took 3 bases from V and 1 from J, leaving 6 bases between them. The CDR3 DNA follows: TGTGCCATCAGTGACAGGGGGAACACTGAAGCTTTCTTT. Protein sequence: CAISDRGNTEAFF.

The rearrangement links TRBV21-1 to TRBJ2-1; TRBD1, the table's D call, lacks a check against the DNA. TRBV21-1 is assigned pseudogene status. The CDR3 sequence is 16 residues long. The CDR3 region is CASSKVTRVTYNEQFF. In DNA, the CDR3 is TGTGCCAGCAGCAAAGTAACCAGGGTGACCTACAATGAGCAGTTCTTC.

The chain recombines TRBV5-8 with TRBJ2-5, with a possible D match to TRBD1 (5 bases). This CDR3 comprises 15 residues. V lost 4 bases and J lost 2, with 15 bases in between. Germline CDR1 is SGHTS and CDR2 is YDEGEE. The CDR3 is CASSPFLRQQETQYF. The CDR3 DNA reads TGTGCCAGCAGCCCTTTTCTGAGACAGCAAGAGACCCAGTACTTC.

This rearrangement joins TRBV4-1 to TRBJ2-7, with D maybe TRBD2 (6 bases). CDR1 MGHRA and CDR2 YSYEKL come from the germline V gene. V was cut by 0 bases and J by 2 bases, with 11 bases left in between. This CDR3 has 15 residues. CDR3 sequence: CASSQDGGTPYEQYF. CDR3 sequence (DNA): TGCGCCAGCAGCCAAGATGGGGGGACGCCCTACGAGCAGTACTTC.

The CDR3 DNA reads as TGTGCCAGCAGAAAGCCGGGCCGAAGAAACACCATATATTTT. Amino acids: CASRKPGRRNTIYF. J is TRBJ1-3 and V is TRBV5-8; D gene unclear. The CDR3 totals 14 residues. Germline V lookup: CDR1 SGHTS, CDR2 YDEGEE. V dropped 5 bases and J dropped 5 bases, with 14 bases sitting between them.

V is TRBV27 and J is TRBJ1-1, with 7 bases fitting TRBD1. J gave up 7 bases and V 3 bases, and 11 bases lay outside the gene matches. This CDR3 comprises 15 residues. Germline V gene data show CDR1 as MNHEY and CDR2 as SMNVEV (reference sequence). The CDR3, as DNA: TGTGCCAGCAGTTTGTTGACAGGGAGGAATGGTGAAGCTTTCTTT. It yields the protein CASSLLTGRNGEAFF.

The chain employs TRBV18 and TRBJ2-7; D is uncertain. Trimming removed 2 bases at V and 4 bases at J, with 9 bases between. The CDR3 is 13 residues long. The germline V gene has CDR1 KGHSH and CDR2 LQKENI. Here the CDR3 DNA reads TGTGCCAGCTCACCAGGGGTTGAGTACGAGCAGTACTTC. Protein: CASSPGVEYEQYF.

This clone was detected a few times. The chain has TRBV14 and TRBJ1-2; tentatively, D is TRBD1 (5 bases). Germline V lookup: CDR1 SGHDN, CDR2 FVKESK. The CDR3 is made up of 14 amino acids. Trimming cost V 1 base and J 6 bases, with 12 bases left between them. The CDR3 here is CASSQAGVGDGYTF. The CDR3 DNA reads as TGTGCCAGCAGCCAAGCGGGGGTTGGCGATGGCTACACCTTC.

The gene calls are TRBV28 and TRBJ1-5; weak D call: TRBD1 (5 bases). Germline loops: CDR1 MDHEN, CDR2 SYDVKM. CDR3 length: 15 residues. Trimming stripped 2 bases from V and 3 bases from J, with 11 bases between. The DNA of the CDR3 is TGTGCCAGCAGTTTACAGGGTAGCTACAATCAGCCCCAGCATTTT. Protein sequence: CASSLQGSYNQPQHF.

V is TRBV27 and J is TRBJ2-1; 13 bases fit TRBD2. From germline, CDR1 is MNHEY and CDR2 SMNVEV (reference sequence). The CDR3 has 19 amino acids. J gave up 0 bases and V 0 bases, and 5 bases lay outside the gene matches. In nucleotides, the CDR3 is TGTGCCAGCAGTTTATCCGGGACTAGCGGGAAGAGCTCCTACAATGAGCAGTTCTTC. It is translated as CASSLSGTSGKSSYNEQFF.

J is TRBJ2-6 and V is TRBV27; no definite D call. With 3 bases removed from V and 3 bases from J, the gap between germline ends came to 3 bases. Germline loops: CDR1 MNHEY, CDR2 SMNVEV (reference sequence). The CDR3 has 13 residues. CDR3 DNA: TGTGCCAGCAGTTTCTATGGGGCCAACGTCCTGACTTTC. It codes for CASSFYGANVLTF.

The V gene is TRBV18, the J gene TRBJ2-1; 11 nucleotides match TRBD2. The length of the CDR3 is 15 residues. V lost 6 bases to trimming and J lost 6 bases; unmatched junction nucleotides: 7. CDR1 and CDR2 (germline): KGHSH, LQKENI. CDR3 sequence (DNA): TGTGCCAGCTCCTCAAGGGGACTAGCGGTCAATGAGCAGTTCTTC. This gives the protein CASSSRGLAVNEQFF. The full variable domain, with the rest looked up from reference TRBV18 and TRBJ2-1, is NAGVMQNPRHLVRRRGQEARLRCSPMKGHSHVYWYRQLPEEGLKFMVYLQKENIIDESGMPKERFSAEFPKEGPSILRIQQVVRGDSAAYFCASSSRGLAVNEQFFGPGTRLTVL.